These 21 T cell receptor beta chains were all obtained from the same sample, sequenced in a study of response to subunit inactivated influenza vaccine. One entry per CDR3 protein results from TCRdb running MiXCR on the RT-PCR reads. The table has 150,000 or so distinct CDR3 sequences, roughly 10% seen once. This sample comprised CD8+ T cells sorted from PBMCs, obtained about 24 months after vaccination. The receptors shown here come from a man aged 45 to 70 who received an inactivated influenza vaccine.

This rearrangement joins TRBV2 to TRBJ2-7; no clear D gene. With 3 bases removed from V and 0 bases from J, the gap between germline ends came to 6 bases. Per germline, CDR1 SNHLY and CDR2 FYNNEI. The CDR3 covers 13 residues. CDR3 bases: TGTGCCAGCAGTGACTTTAGCTCCTACGAGCAGTACTTC. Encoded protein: CASSDFSSYEQYF.

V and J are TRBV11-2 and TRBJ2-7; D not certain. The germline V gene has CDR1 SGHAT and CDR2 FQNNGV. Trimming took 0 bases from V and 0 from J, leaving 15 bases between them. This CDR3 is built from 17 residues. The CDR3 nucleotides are TGTGCCAGCAGCTTAGATCATAGAGGAACACTCTCCTACGAGCAGTACTTC. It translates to CASSLDHRGTLSYEQYF.

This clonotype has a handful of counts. The CDR3 spells CASSYSSAVPTNEQYF. CDR3 nucleotide sequence: TGTGCCAGCAGTTACTCTTCGGCAGTGCCTACTAACGAGCAGTACTTC. The chain couples TRBV6-2 or TRBV6-3 to TRBJ2-7; D not certain. V was cut by 0 bases and J by 5 bases, with 17 bases left in between. Germline-derived CDR1 and CDR2 are MNHEY and SVGEGT. There are 16 residues in the CDR3.

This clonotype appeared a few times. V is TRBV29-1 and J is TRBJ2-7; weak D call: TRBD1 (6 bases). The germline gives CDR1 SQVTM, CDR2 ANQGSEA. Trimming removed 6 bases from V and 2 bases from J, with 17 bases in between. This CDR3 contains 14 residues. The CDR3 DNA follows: TGCAGCGTCGGCCGGGACACCAACCCCTACGAGCAGTACTTC. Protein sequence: CSVGRDTNPYEQYF.

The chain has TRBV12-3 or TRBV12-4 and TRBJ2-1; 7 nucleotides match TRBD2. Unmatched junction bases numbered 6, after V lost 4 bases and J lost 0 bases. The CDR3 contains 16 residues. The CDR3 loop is CASSYERGDSYNEQFF. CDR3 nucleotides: TGTGCCAGCAGTTATGAGCGGGGTGACTCCTACAATGAGCAGTTCTTC.

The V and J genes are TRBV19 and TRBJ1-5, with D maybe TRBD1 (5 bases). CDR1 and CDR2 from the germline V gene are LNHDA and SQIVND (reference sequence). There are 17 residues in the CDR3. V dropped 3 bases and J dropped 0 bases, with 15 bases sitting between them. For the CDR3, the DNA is TGTGCCAGTAGTATGGGGTCAGGGCTTTATAGCAATCAGCCCCAGCATTTT. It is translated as CASSMGSGLYSNQPQHF.

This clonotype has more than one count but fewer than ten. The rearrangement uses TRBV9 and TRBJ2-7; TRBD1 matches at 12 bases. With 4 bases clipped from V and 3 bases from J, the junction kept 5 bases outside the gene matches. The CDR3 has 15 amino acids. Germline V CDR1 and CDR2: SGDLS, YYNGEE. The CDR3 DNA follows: TGTGCCAGCAGCCCCCGGGACAGGGGGCTCTACGAGCAGTACTTC. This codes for CASSPRDRGLYEQYF.

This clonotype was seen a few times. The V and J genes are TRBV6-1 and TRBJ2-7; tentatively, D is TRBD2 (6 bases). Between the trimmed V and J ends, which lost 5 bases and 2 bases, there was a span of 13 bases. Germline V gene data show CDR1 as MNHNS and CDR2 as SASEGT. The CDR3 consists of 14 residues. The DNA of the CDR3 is TGTGCCAGCAGTCTGGGACTTAAGACCTACGAGCAGTACTTC. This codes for CASSLGLKTYEQYF.

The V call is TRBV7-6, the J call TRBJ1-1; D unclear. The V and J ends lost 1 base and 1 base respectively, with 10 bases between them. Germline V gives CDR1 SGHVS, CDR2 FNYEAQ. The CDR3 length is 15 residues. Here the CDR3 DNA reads TGTGCCAGCAGCTTAGGCGAGACTGCGAACACTGAAGCTTTCTTT. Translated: CASSLGETANTEAFF.

The CDR3 DNA follows: TGTGCCAGCAGTGAAGGAGGAATCACGAACACCGGGGAGCTGTTTTTT. It is translated as CASSEGGITNTGELFF. The V call is TRBV2, the J call TRBJ2-2, with D uncertain. CDR3 size: 16 residues. V was shortened by 1 base and J by 0 bases, with 9 bases between the two germline ends. CDR1 and CDR2 (germline): SNHLY, FYNNEI.

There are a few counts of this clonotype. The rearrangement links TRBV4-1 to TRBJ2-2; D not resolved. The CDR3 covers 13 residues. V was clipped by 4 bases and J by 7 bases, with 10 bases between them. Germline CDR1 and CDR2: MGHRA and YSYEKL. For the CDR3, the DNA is TGCGCCAGCAGCCCCCGTAGCAGCGGGGAGCTGTTTTTT. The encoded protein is CASSPRSSGELFF.

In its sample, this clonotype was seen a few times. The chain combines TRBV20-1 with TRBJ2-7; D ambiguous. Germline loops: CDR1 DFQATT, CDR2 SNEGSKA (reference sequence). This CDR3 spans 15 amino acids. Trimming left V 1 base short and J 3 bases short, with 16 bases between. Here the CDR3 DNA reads TGCAGTGCTAGAGGGACCGCCGACTTATTCTACGAGCAGTACTTC. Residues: CSARGTADLFYEQYF.

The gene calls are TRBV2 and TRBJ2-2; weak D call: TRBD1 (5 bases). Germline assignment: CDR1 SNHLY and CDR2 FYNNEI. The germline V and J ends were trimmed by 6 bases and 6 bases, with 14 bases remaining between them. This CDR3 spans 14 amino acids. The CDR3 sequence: CASSTGQGSGELFF. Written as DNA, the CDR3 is TGTGCCAGCAGCACGGGCCAGGGCTCCGGGGAGCTGTTTTTT.

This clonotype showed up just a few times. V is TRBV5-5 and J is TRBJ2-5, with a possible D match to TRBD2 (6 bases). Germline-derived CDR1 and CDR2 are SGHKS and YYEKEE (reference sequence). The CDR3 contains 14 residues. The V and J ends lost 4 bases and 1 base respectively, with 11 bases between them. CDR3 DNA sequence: TGTGCCAGCAGCGGTAGCGGAACCCAAGAGACCCAGTACTTC. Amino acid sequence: CASSGSGTQETQYF. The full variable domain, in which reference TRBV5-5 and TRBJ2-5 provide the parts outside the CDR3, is DAGVTQSPTHLIKTRGQQVTLRCSPISGHKSVSWYQQVLGQGPQFIFQYYEKEERGRGNFPDRFSARQFPNYSSELNVNALLLGDSALYLCASSGSGTQETQYFGPGTRLLVL.

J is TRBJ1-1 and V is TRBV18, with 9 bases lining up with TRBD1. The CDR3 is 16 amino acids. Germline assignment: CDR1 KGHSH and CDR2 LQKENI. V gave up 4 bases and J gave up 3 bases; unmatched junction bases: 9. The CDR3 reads CASSQYRGPSDTEAFF. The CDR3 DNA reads TGTGCCAGCTCACAATACAGGGGGCCAAGTGACACTGAAGCTTTCTTT. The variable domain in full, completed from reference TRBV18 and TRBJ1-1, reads NAGVMQNPRHLVRRRGQEARLRCSPMKGHSHVYWYRQLPEEGLKFMVYLQKENIIDESGMPKERFSAEFPKEGPSILRIQQVVRGDSAAYFCASSQYRGPSDTEAFFGQGTRLTVV.

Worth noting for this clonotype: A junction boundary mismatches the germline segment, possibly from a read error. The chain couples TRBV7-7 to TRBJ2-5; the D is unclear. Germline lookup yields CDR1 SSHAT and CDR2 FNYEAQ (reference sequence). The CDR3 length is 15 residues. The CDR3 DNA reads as TGTGCTAGCAGCCGCGGTGACTTTTACCAAGAGACCCAGTACTTC. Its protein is CASSRGDFYQETQYF.

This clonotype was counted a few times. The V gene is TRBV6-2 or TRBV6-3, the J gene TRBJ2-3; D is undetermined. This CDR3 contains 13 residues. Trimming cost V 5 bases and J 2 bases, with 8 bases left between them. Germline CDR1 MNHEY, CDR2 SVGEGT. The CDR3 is CASSVEYTDTQYF. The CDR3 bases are TGTGCCAGCAGTGTTGAATACACAGATACGCAGTATTTT.

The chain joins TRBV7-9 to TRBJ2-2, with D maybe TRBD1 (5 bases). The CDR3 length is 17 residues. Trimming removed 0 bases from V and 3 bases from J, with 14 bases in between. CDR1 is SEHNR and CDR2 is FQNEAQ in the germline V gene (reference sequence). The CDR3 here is CASSLAFLGADTGELFF. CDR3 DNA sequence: TGTGCCAGCAGCTTAGCGTTTCTAGGGGCTGACACCGGGGAGCTGTTTTTT. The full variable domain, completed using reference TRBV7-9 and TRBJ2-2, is DTGVSQNPRHKITKRGQNVTFRCDPISEHNRLYWYRQTLGQGPEFLTYFQNEAQLEKSRLLSDRFSAERPKGSFSTLEIQRTEQGDSAMYLCASSLAFLGADTGELFFGEGSRLTVL.

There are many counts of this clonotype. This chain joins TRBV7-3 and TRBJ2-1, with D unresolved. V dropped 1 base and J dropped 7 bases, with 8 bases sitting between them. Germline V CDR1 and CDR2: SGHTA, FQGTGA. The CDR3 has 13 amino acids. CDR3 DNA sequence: TGTGCCAGCAGCTTAAGTTTCGGGAATGAGCAGTTCTTC. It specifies CASSLSFGNEQFF.

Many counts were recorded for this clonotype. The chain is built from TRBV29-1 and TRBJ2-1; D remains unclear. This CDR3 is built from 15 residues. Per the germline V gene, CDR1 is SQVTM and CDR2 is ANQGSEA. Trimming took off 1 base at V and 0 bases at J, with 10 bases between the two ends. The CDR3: CSVEGTASSYNEQFF. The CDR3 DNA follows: TGCAGCGTTGAAGGGACGGCGAGCTCCTACAATGAGCAGTTCTTC.

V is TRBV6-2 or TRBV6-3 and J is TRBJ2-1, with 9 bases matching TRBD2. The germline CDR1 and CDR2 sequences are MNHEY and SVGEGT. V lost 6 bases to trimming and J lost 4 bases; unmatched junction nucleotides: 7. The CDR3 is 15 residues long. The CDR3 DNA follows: TGTGCCAGCAGCCGGACTAGCGAGGGGTACAATGAGCAGTTCTTC. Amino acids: CASSRTSEGYNEQFF.